These 14 T cell receptor beta chains were sequenced from one sample in a study of T cell responses to AZD1222 COVID-19 vaccine. Repertoires were generated with immunoSEQ multiplex PCR, while TCRdb's copy carries only in-frame clones and drops some. Among 150,000 or so clones, 90% were seen once, and the ten largest hold 5% to 6.5%. Sequencing used peripheral blood, obtained 28 days after the second AZD1222 dose. The receptors stem from an adult who received the AZD1222 COVID-19 vaccine.

This clone was observed a single time. This rearrangement joins TRBV6-5 to TRBJ1-4; D is perhaps TRBD1 (5 bases). The CDR3 consists of 15 residues. V lost 4 bases and J lost 6, with 15 bases in between. CDR1 and CDR2 from the germline V gene are MNHEY and SVGAGI. The CDR3 DNA follows: TGTGCCAGCAGTTCGTTGGGGGGGGAGGATGAAAAACTGTTTTTT. It yields the protein CASSSLGGEDEKLFF.

V gene TRBV9 combines with J gene TRBJ1-1, with TRBD1 matching 7 bases. V dropped 3 bases and J dropped 0; count of bases not matched to a gene: 5. Germline CDR1 and CDR2: SGDLS and YYNGEE. The CDR3 length is 15 residues. CDR3 nucleotides: TGTGCCAGCAGCGCCCCAACAGGGGTGAACACTGAAGCTTTCTTT. It yields the protein CASSAPTGVNTEAFF.

Only a few counts were recorded for this clone. The chain recombines TRBV28 with TRBJ1-4, with TRBD1 matching 8 bases. CDR1 and CDR2 (germline): MDHEN, SYDVKM. The CDR3 is made up of 17 amino acids. V trimming: 3 bases; J trimming: 0 bases; junction bases outside the gene matches: 6. CDR3 region: CASSFQGALATNEKLFF. CDR3 in DNA: TGTGCCAGCAGTTTTCAGGGGGCCTTAGCAACTAATGAAAAACTGTTTTTT.

The CDR3 bases are TGTGCCAGCAGTAACCTCAGGGGGAGCTCCTATAATTCACCCCTCCACTTT. This gives the protein CASSNLRGSSYNSPLHF. The chain employs TRBV28 and TRBJ1-6, with 7 bases that match TRBD1. V was clipped by 5 bases and J by 0 bases; unmatched bases: 7. The CDR3 extends over 17 amino acids. Germline assignment: CDR1 MDHEN and CDR2 SYDVKM.

J is TRBJ1-4 and V is TRBV4-2; 8 bases map to TRBD1. The CDR3 spans 15 residues. Germline assignment: CDR1 LGHNA and CDR2 YNFKEQ. V trimming: 4 bases; J trimming: 2 bases; junction bases outside the gene matches: 3. CDR3 sequence: CASSLRQGTNEKLFF. CDR3 coding DNA: TGTGCCAGCAGCCTACGACAGGGGACTAATGAAAAACTGTTTTTT.

The chain employs TRBV5-1 and TRBJ2-6; TRBD1 might be the D (6 bases). Between the trimmed V and J ends, which lost 4 bases and 0 bases, there was a span of 17 bases. Germline V gene lookup returns CDR1 SGHRS and CDR2 YFSETQ. CDR3 size: 18 residues. CDR3 in DNA: TGCGCCAGCAGCCCCGCCGAAGGGGGTCCCTCTGGGGCCAACGTCCTGACTTTC. Its translation is CASSPAEGGPSGANVLTF.

This rearrangement joins TRBV6-2 or TRBV6-3 to TRBJ2-7; no reliable D call. The V and J ends lost 0 bases and 7 bases respectively, with 7 bases between them. The CDR3 is made up of 12 amino acids. CDR1 is MNHEY, CDR2 SVGEGT, per germline. The DNA of the CDR3 is TGTGCCAGCAGTTACTCCCGTATGGAGCAGTACTTC. This gives the protein CASSYSRMEQYF.

This clone has only one observation. The CDR3: CASSPTGTSLYEQYF. In DNA form, the CDR3 reads TGCGCCAGCAGCCCGACCGGGACTAGCCTTTACGAGCAGTACTTC. The V and J genes are TRBV4-1 and TRBJ2-7; 9 bases agree with TRBD2. Germline assignment: CDR1 MGHRA and CDR2 YSYEKL. The CDR3 sequence is 15 residues long. Trimming took 4 bases from V and 4 from J; bases not matched to a gene: 8.

The V and J genes are TRBV5-1 and TRBJ2-5; no clear D gene. Between the trimmed V and J ends, which lost 0 bases and 4 bases, there was a span of 16 bases. The CDR3 sequence is 16 residues long. CDR1 and CDR2 from the germline V gene are SGHRS and YFSETQ. CDR3 region: CASSLANTGAGETQYF. Written as DNA, the CDR3 is TGCGCCAGCAGCTTGGCCAACACGGGCGCAGGAGAGACCCAGTACTTC.

This chain links TRBV9 with TRBJ2-1, with 8 bases aligning to TRBD2. Trimming removed 0 bases from V and 7 bases from J; junction bases left unmatched: 9. The CDR3 runs 16 residues. Germline V lookup: CDR1 SGDLS, CDR2 YYNGEE. The DNA of the CDR3 is TGTGCCAGCAGCGTAGCGGGAGGGCCGGATACGAATGAGCAGTTCTTC. Translating gives CASSVAGGPDTNEQFF.

CDR3 DNA: TGTGCCAGCAGCTTAAAATCCTCTACCCTCTTCTCTGGAAACACCATATATTTT. Translation gives CASSLKSSTLFSGNTIYF. The chain has TRBV7-9 and TRBJ1-3, with D uncertain. CDR1 and CDR2 (germline): SEHNR, FQNEAQ (reference sequence). Trimming took 2 bases from V and 0 from J, leaving 17 bases between them. The CDR3 totals 18 residues.

This clone was counted once. This chain uses TRBV28 with TRBJ1-2, with D perhaps matching TRBD1 (5 bases). Germline V CDR1 and CDR2: MDHEN, SYDVKM. The CDR3 consists of 13 residues. Deletions cut 8 bases from V and 2 bases from J, with 12 bases between. CDR3 nucleotide sequence: TGTGCCAGCGGACCACCAGGGAACTATGGCTACACCTTC. Amino acids: CASGPPGNYGYTF.

This sequence joins TRBV28 and TRBJ1-2; tentatively, D is TRBD1 (5 bases). Germline V gives CDR1 MDHEN, CDR2 SYDVKM. The CDR3 is 15 amino acids. Trimming removed 2 bases from V and 4 bases from J, with 14 bases in between. CDR3 protein: CASSLIRERGYGYTF. In DNA form, the CDR3 reads TGTGCCAGCAGTTTAATTCGCGAGAGGGGCTATGGCTACACCTTC.

The rearrangement joins TRBV28 to TRBJ1-1; unclear D gene. V lost 6 bases and J 1 base, leaving 9 bases between the germline ends. Germline CDR1 is MDHEN and CDR2 is SYDVKM. This CDR3 comprises 13 residues. As DNA, the CDR3 is TGTGCCAGCAGACTCGACGGGAACACTGAAGCTTTCTTT. It codes for CASRLDGNTEAFF.